Here is one TCR beta chain with its context. The data derive from a study of CD4 and CD8 cells across lung adenocarcinoma regions. Trimming took 8 bases from V and 2 from J, leaving 8 bases between them. This CDR3 contains 12 residues. The germline CDR1 and CDR2 sequences are MNHNS and SASEGT. One entry per CDR3 protein results from TCRdb running MiXCR on the PCR reads. The table records about 25,000 distinct CDR3 sequences, more than 40% of them present only once. Material for sequencing was CD8+ T cells from the center of a lung tumor. The origin of this receptor is a male donor with lung adenocarcinoma. The CD4 and CD8 labels of this study may be unreliable. This rearrangement joins TRBV6-1 to TRBJ2-3; TRBD2 is a possible D gene (5 bases). Written as DNA, the CDR3 is TGTGCCAGCGGGAGTAACACAGATACGCAGTATTTT. Protein sequence: CASGSNTDTQYF.